This T cell receptor beta chain came from a study of blood T cell repertoires in COVID-19. CDR1 and CDR2 (germline): SQVTM, ANQGSEA. V gave up 7 bases and J gave up 4 bases; unmatched junction bases: 4. The CDR3 runs 13 residues. Study processing details: Quantification of nucleated cells was approximated via reference gene primer amplification. Sequenced by immunoSEQ multiplex PCR; TCRdb stores in-frame clones only, minus some. That table gives V, J and clone size, and the DNA gave D and trimming. The sample lists about 400,000 clones; about 90% were seen once. Sequencing input: peripheral blood. The chain carries TRBV29-1 and TRBJ1-2, with 12 bases aligning to TRBD1. This receptor was identified in a man aged 40-49 years with acute or convalescent COVID-19. Written as DNA, the CDR3 is TGCAGCGCCGGGACAGGGGGCCCCTATGGCTACACCTTC. This codes for CSAGTGGPYGYTF.